The present TCR beta chain was sequenced within a study of human T cells and chemical hapten exposure. Unmatched junction bases numbered 8, after V lost 3 bases and J lost 6 bases. CDR1 SGHTA and CDR2 FQGTGA come from the germline V gene. The CDR3 sequence is 15 residues long. Time point defined: pre-sensitization, week 0. Indicated treatment: therapeutic diphenylcyclopropenone sensitization with weekly scalp DPC. Unfractionated whole blood yielded total RNA. MiXCR, applied by TCRdb to the RACE reads, yields one record per CDR3 protein. This sample yields around 250,000 distinct CDR3 sequences, of which 7% to 10% are seen a single time; 2% to 3% belongs to the top ten. Only a few counts were recorded for this clonotype.

The input for sequencing was whole blood, taken in connection with sensitization to the hapten diphenylcyclopropenone (DPC). The V and J genes are TRBV7-3 and TRBJ2-4; 7 nucleotides agree with TRBD1. The TCR sequence derives from a woman in her thirties or forties with alopecia areata. Some clones in this sample may be carry-over from other donors' samples. This CDR3 reads CASSLAQGVGNIQYF. DNA for the CDR3: TGTGCCAGCAGCTTGGCTCAGGGGGTTGGAAACATTCAGTACTTC.